A selection of T cell receptor beta chains follows, all from one sample in a study of blood T cell repertoires in COVID-19. Profiled with immunoSEQ multiplex PCR; TCRdb holds only in-frame clones, not every one. The table has approximately 170,000 clones, approximately 86% seen once. Sequences were obtained from peripheral blood. These receptors originate from an elderly woman with COVID-19, enrolled during active disease. The CDR3 runs from the conserved cysteine through the conserved F or W. A D gene is named only where the DNA matches it firmly. Clone size is stated in some rows and not others, as once, few, many or a class when expanded.

abundance | d_gene | j_gene | v_gene | CDR3nt | CDR3aa
few | . | TRBJ2-6 | TRBV5-1 | TGCGCCAGCAGCACCGCGGGGAGCTCTGGGGCCAACGTCCTGACTTTC | CASSTAGSSGANVLTF
once | TRBD2 | TRBJ2-2 | TRBV7-6 | TGTGCCAGCAGCTCTACGGGGGGGCCTGTTTCCGGGGAGCTGTTTTTT | CASSSTGGPVSGELFF
. | . | TRBJ2-1 | TRBV14 | TGTGCCAGCAGCCCTCTAGCATCCCGAGCCTACAATGAGCAGTTCTTC | CASSPLASRAYNEQFF
. | . | TRBJ1-5 | TRBV2 | TGTGCCACCCAGGGTCTTGTAGGTCAGCCCCAGCATTTT | CATQGLVGQPQHF
. | . | TRBJ2-7 | TRBV11-2 | TGTGCCAGCAGCTTAGCGGGGGCGGGACAGCCGTCACAGCAGTACTTC | CASSLAGAGQPSQQYF
. | . | TRBJ1-1 | TRBV6-5 | TGTGCCAGCAGTTTCAGGGGCCGGGACACTGAAGCTTTCTTT | CASSFRGRDTEAFF
. | . | TRBJ2-5 | TRBV19 | TGTGCCAGTAGAGGGACGGGACTCCAAGAGACCCAGTACTTC | CASRGTGLQETQYF
. | . | TRBJ1-1 | TRBV4-2 | TGTGCCAGCAGCCAAGATGGGGGGGAAGAAGCTTTCTTT | CASSQDGGEEAFF
once | . | TRBJ1-5 | TRBV2 | TGTGCCAGCAGTGAGGCCAGGGGTTGGAATCAGCCCCAGCATTTT | CASSEARGWNQPQHF
. | . | TRBJ2-7 | TRBV27 | TGTGCCAGCAGTTTAAGAGCTGGGGCCCCCTACGAGCAGTACTTC | CASSLRAGAPYEQYF
. | . | TRBJ1-4 | TRBV28 | TGTGCCAGCATCGCGGGGGGCACTAATGAAAAACTGTTTTTT | CASIAGGTNEKLFF
few | TRBD2 | TRBJ2-1 | TRBV13 | TGTGCCAGCCTGAGGGGGACTAGCGGGAGGGCCAGCAATGAGCAGTTCTTC | CASLRGTSGRASNEQFF
. | . | TRBJ1-1 | TRBV12-3/TRBV12-4 | TGTGCCAGCAGTTTAGGGGCGAACACTGAAGCTTTCTTT | CASSLGANTEAFF
once | . | TRBJ2-5 | TRBV28 | TGTGCCAGCCAACAGGGTACCCAAGAGACCCAGTACTTC | CASQQGTQETQYF
. | TRBD1 | TRBJ1-2 | TRBV12-5 | TGTGCTAGTGGATCGACAGGGTCGGACTATGGCTACACCTTC | CASGSTGSDYGYTF
. | . | TRBJ2-1 | TRBV19 | TGTGCCAGTAGCTCTATGGGGGGCTCCTACAATGAGCAGTTCTTC | CASSSMGGSYNEQFF
. | . | TRBJ2-5 | TRBV2 | TGTGCCAGCAGTGAAGCCCATGGCAGGGGACCACAAGAGACCCAGTACTTC | CASSEAHGRGPQETQYF
. | . | TRBJ1-6 | TRBV2 | TGTGCCAGCAGGTCGGGGGGGGATTCACCCCTCCACTTT | CASRSGGDSPLHF
. | . | TRBJ2-3 | TRBV6-5 | TGTGCCATCCATTCCCCCACAGATACGCAGTATTTT | CAIHSPTDTQYF
. | . | TRBJ1-2 | TRBV7-8 | TGTGCCAGCAGCTTAGGGAGAGGCGAGGGCGGCTACACCTTC | CASSLGRGEGGYTF
few | . | TRBJ1-2 | TRBV5-3 | TGTGCCAGAATGTGGCCTTTCTATGGCTACACCTTC | CARMWPFYGYTF
once | . | TRBJ1-1 | TRBV19 | TGTGCCAGTAGATCCCACCGGGCCCTCCGGGAAACTGAAGCTTTCTTT | CASRSHRALRETEAFF
. | TRBD1 | TRBJ2-7 | TRBV19 | TGTGCCAGTAGGACCACTGGGACAGGGGGCTCCTACGAGCAGTACTTC | CASRTTGTGGSYEQYF
. | . | TRBJ1-4 | TRBV28 | TGTGCCAGCAGTTTAGGGGGGATACCCGAAAAACTGTTTTTT | CASSLGGIPEKLFF
. | TRBD2 | TRBJ2-5 | TRBV2 | TGTGCCAGCAGCGGCCTGGGGACTAGCTGGGGGGAGACCCAGTACTTC | CASSGLGTSWGETQYF
. | . | TRBJ1-2 | TRBV19 | TGTGCCAGTTCGGCGGTCAACTATGGCTACACCTTC | CASSAVNYGYTF
. | TRBD1 | TRBJ1-5 | TRBV19 | TGTGCCAGTAGTTACCAGGACAGGGCAAGGAATCAGCCCCAGCATTTT | CASSYQDRARNQPQHF
. | . | TRBJ1-1 | TRBV11-1 | TGTGCCAGCAGCTTAGAGAGGAGAGGCACTGAAGCTTTCTTT | CASSLERRGTEAFF
few | . | TRBJ2-7 | TRBV7-9 | TGTGCCAGCAGCTTAAACGGGGAGGAGGACGAGCAGTACTTC | CASSLNGEEDEQYF
. | TRBD2 | TRBJ2-5 | TRBV5-1 | TGCGCCAGCAGCTTGTCGCCTAGCGGGGGAGAGACCCAGTACTTC | CASSLSPSGGETQYF
. | TRBD2 | TRBJ2-1 | TRBV7-9 | TGTGCCAGCAGCTTATGGCTAGCGGTCTACAATGAGCAGTTCTTC | CASSLWLAVYNEQFF
. | TRBD1 | TRBJ2-3 | TRBV20-1 | TGCAGTGCTAGTGGGAAGGGACAGGGGGCCGGAGATACGCAGTATTTT | CSASGKGQGAGDTQYF
. | TRBD2 | TRBJ2-5 | TRBV3-1/TRBV3-2 | TGTGCCAGCGTCAGCGGGGCGGGGCCTAAAGAGACCCAGTACTTC | CASVSGAGPKETQYF
. | . | TRBJ2-5 | TRBV5-4 | TGTGCCAGCAGCCAGAAAGGCGGGACGACCAAAGAGACCCAGTACTTC | CASSQKGGTTKETQYF
. | . | TRBJ2-7 | TRBV5-1 | TGCGCCAGCAGCTTGGTCGGAGGGGAAGTGCACGAGCAGTACTTC | CASSLVGGEVHEQYF
once | . | TRBJ2-1 | TRBV3-1/TRBV3-2 | TGTGCCAGCTCCATTAGCGGAAGCCACAATGAGCAGTTCTTC | CASSISGSHNEQFF
. | TRBD1 | TRBJ1-5 | TRBV11-2 | TGTGCCAGCAGCTTAGGGTCAGGGGGGCCTCAGCCCCAGCATTTT | CASSLGSGGPQPQHF
. | TRBD2 | TRBJ2-1 | TRBV3-1/TRBV3-2 | TGTGCCAGCAGCCAAGCCGGGACTAGCGGGACAAATGAGCAGTTCTTC | CASSQAGTSGTNEQFF
. | TRBD1 | TRBJ1-2 | TRBV3-1/TRBV3-2 | TGTGCCAGCAGCCATGGGCGGGGGACAGGGACTTCTAACTATGGCTACACCTTC | CASSHGRGTGTSNYGYTF
. | TRBD1 | TRBJ1-1 | TRBV10-2 | TGCGCCAGCAGGATACAGGGGGGTGAAGCTTTCTTT | CASRIQGGEAFF
. | TRBD2 | TRBJ2-1 | TRBV5-1 | TGCGCCAGCAGCTTGAGGACTAGCGGGGGGGCCGGTGAGCAGTTCTTC | CASSLRTSGGAGEQFF
. | TRBD1 | TRBJ1-3 | TRBV5-4 | TGTGCCAGCAGCTTACAGGGGAGTGGAAACACCATATATTTT | CASSLQGSGNTIYF
. | . | TRBJ2-5 | TRBV27 | TGTGCCAGCAGTTCTCCTCCCGGGACCCAGTACTTC | CASSSPPGTQYF
. | . | TRBJ1-6 | TRBV9 | TGTGCCAGCAGCGTCGACAGAGATAATTCACCCCTCCACTTT | CASSVDRDNSPLHF
. | . | TRBJ2-2 | TRBV3-1/TRBV3-2 | TGTGCCAGCAGGGCATCCGAGAACACCGGGGAGCTGTTTTTT | CASRASENTGELFF
few | . | TRBJ1-1 | TRBV5-1 | TGCGCCAGCACCCGAAGCCCCGGGACTGAAGCTTTCTTT | CASTRSPGTEAFF
. | . | TRBJ2-2 | TRBV4-2 | TGTGCCAGCAGCCAAGGGAAATGGGCCACCGGGGAGCTGTTTTTT | CASSQGKWATGELFF
. | TRBD2 | TRBJ2-7 | TRBV6-5 | TGTGCCAGCAGTCAGCGGGGGGGTGGCCCCTACGAGCAGTACTTC | CASSQRGGGPYEQYF
. | . | TRBJ1-2 | TRBV18 | TGTGCCAGCTCACCCCAGGGGCGGAACTATGGCTACACCTTC | CASSPQGRNYGYTF
. | . | TRBJ1-2 | TRBV4-1 | TGCGCCAGCAGCCAAGATCAATGGGGGGGTGGCTACACCTTC | CASSQDQWGGGYTF
. | . | TRBJ1-5 | TRBV19 | TGTGCCAGTAGTATGCGGGCTCTGGGGCCCCAGCATTTT | CASSMRALGPQHF
. | . | TRBJ1-6 | TRBV3-1/TRBV3-2 | TGTGCCAGCAGCCAAGGGGGCGACTCACCCCTCCACTTT | CASSQGGDSPLHF